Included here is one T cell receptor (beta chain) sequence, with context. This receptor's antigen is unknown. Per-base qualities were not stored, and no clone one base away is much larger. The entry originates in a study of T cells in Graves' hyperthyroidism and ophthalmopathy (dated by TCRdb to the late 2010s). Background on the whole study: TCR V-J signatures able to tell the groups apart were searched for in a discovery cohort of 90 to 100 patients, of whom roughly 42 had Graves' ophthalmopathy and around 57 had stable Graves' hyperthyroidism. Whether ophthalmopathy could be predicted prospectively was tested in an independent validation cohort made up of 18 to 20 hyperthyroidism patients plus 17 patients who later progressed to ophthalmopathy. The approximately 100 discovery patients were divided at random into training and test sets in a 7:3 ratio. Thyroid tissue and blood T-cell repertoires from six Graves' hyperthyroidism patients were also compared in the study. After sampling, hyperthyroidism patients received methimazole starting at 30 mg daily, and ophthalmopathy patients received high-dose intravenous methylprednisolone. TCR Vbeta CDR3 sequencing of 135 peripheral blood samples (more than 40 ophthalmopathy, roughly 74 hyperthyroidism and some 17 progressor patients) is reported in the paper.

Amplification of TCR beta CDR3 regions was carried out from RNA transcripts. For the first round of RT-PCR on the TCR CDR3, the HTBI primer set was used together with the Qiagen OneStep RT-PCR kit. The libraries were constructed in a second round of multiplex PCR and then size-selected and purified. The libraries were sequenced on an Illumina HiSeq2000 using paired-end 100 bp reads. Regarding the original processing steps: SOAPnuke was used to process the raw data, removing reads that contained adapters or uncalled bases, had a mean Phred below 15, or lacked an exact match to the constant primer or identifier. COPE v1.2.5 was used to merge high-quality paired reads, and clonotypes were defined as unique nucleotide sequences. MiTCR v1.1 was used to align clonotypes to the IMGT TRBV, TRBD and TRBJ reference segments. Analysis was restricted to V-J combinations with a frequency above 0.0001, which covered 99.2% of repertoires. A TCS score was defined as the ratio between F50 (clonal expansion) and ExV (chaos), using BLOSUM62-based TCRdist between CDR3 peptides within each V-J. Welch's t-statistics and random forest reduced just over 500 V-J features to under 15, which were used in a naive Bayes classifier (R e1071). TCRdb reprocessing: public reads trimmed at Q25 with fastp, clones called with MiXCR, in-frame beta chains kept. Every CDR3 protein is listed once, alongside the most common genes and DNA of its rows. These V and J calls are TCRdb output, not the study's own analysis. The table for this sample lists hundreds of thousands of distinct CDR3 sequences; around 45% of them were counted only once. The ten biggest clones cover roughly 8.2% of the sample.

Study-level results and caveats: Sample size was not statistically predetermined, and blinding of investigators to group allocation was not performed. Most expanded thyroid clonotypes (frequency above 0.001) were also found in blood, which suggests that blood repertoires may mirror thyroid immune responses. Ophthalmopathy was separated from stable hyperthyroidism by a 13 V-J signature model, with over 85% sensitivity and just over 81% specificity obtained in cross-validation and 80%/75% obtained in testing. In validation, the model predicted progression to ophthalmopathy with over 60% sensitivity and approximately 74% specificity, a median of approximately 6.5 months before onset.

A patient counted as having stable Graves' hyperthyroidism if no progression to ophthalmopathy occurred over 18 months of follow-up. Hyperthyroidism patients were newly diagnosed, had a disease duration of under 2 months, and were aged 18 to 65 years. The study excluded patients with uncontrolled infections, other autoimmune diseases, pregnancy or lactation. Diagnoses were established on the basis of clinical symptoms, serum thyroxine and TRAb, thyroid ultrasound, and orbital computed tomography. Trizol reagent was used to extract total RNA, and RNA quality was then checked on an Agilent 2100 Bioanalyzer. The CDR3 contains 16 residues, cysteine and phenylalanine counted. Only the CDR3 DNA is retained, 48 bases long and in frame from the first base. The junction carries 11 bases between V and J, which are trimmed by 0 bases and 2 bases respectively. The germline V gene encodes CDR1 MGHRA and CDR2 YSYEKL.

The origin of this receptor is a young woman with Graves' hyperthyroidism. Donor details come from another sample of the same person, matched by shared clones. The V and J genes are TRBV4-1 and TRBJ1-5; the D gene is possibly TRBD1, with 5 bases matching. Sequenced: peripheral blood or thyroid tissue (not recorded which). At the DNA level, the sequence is TGCGCCAGCAGCCAAGAGAAGGGCAGGGGCAATCAGCCCCAGCATTTT. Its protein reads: CASSQEKGRGNQPQHF.